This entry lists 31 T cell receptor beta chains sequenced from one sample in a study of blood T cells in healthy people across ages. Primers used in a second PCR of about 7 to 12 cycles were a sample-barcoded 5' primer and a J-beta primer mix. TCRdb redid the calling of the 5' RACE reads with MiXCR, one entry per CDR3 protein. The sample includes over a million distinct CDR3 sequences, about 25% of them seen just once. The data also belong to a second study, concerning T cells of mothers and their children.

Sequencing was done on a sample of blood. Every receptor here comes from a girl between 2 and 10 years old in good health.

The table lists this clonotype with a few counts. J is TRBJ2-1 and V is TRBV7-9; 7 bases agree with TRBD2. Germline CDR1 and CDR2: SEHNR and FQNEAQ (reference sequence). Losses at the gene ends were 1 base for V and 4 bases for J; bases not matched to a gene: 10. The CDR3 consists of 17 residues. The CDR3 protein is CASSLGSDGRRYNEQFF. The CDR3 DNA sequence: TGTGCCAGCAGCTTAGGTTCGGACGGGAGGAGGTACAATGAGCAGTTCTTC. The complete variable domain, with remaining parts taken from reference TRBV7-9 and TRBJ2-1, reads DTGVSQNPRHKITKRGQNVTFRCDPISEHNRLYWYRQTLGQGPEFLTYFQNEAQLEKSRLLSDRFSAERPKGSFSTLEIQRTEQGDSAMYLCASSLGSDGRRYNEQFFGPGTRLTVL.

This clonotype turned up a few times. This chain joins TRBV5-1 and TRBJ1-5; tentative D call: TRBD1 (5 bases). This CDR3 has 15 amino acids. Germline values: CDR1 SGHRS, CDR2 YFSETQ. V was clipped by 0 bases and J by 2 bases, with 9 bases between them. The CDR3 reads CASSLEGQRNQPQHF. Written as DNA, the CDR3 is TGCGCCAGCAGCTTGGAGGGGCAGCGCAATCAGCCCCAGCATTTT.

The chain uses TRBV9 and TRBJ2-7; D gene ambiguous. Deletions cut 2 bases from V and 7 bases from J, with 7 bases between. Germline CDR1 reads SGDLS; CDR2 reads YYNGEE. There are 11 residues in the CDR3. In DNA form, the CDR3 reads TGTGCCAGCAGCGTCGGAGAGGAGCAGTACTTC. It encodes CASSVGEEQYF.

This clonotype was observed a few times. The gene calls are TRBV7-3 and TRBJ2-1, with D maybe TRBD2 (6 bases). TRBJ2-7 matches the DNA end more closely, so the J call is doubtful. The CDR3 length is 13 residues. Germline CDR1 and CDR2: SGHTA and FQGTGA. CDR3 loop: CASSSYGGYEQYF. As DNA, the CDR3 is TGTGCCAGCAGCTCCTATGGGGGGTACGAGCAGTACTTC.

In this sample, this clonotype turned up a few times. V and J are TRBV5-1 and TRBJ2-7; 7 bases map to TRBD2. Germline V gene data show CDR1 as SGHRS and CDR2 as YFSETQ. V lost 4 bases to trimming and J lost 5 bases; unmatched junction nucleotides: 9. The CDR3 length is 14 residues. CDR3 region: CASSSGTPPHEQYF. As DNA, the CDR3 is TGCGCCAGCAGCAGCGGGACTCCCCCTCACGAGCAGTACTTC.

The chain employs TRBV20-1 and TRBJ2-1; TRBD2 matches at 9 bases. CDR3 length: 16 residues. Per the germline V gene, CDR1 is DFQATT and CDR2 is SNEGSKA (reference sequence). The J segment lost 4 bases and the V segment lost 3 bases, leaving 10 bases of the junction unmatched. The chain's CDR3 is CSASLTREGPYNEQFF. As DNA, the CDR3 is TGCAGTGCTAGCTTAACGCGGGAGGGACCGTACAATGAGCAGTTCTTC.

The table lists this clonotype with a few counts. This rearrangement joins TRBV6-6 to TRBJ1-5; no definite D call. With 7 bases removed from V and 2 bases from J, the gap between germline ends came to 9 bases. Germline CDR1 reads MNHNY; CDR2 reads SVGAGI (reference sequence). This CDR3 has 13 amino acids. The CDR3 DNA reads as TGTGCCAGCACCGAGAACCGCAATCAGCCCCAGCATTTT. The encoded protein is CASTENRNQPQHF.

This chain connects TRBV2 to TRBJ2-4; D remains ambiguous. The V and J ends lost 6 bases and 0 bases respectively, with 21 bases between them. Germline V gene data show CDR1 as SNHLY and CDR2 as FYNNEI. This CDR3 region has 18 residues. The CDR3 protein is CASSPGRLETLAKNIQYF. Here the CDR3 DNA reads TGTGCCAGCAGCCCCGGACGGCTTGAGACCTTAGCCAAAAACATTCAGTACTTC.

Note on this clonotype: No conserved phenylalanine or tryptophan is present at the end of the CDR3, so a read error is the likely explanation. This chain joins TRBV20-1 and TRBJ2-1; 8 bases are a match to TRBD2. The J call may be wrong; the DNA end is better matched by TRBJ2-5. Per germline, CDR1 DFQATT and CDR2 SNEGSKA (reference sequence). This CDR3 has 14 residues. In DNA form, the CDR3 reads TGCAGTGCTACACTAGCGGACGCAGGGGAGACCCAGTACCTC. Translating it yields CSATLADAGETQYL.

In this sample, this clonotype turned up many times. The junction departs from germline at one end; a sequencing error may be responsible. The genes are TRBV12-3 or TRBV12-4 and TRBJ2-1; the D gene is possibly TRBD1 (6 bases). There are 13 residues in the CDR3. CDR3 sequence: CASSLERGNEQFF. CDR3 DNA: TGTGCCAGCAGCTTAGAGAGGGGGAATGAGCAGTTCTTC.

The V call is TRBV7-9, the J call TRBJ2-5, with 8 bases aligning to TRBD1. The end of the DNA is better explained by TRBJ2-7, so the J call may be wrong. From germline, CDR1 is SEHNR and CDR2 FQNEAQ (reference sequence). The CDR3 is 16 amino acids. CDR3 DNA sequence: TGTGCCAGCAGCTTACCTGGACAGGGTCCGGCGGCCGAGCAGTACTTC. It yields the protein CASSLPGQGPAAEQYF.

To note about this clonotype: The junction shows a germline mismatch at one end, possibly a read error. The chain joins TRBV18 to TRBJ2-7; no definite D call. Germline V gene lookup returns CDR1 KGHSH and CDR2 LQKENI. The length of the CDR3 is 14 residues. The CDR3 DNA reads TGTGCCGGCTCCGTGACATTCCCCCCTTACGAGCAGTACTTC. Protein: CAGSVTFPPYEQYF.

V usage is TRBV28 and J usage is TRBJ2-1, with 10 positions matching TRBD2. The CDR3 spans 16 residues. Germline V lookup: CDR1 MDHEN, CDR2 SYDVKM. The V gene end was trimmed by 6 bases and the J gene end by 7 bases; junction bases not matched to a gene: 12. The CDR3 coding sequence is TGTGCCAGCAGACCTTTCCTAGCGGGAGTTTGGAATGAGCAGTTCTTC. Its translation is CASRPFLAGVWNEQFF. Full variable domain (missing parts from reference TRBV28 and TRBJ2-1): DVKVTQSSRYLVKRTGEKVFLECVQDMDHENMFWYRQDPGLGLRLIYFSYDVKMKEKGDIPEGYSVSREKKERFSLILESASTNQTSMYLCASRPFLAGVWNEQFFGPGTRLTVL.

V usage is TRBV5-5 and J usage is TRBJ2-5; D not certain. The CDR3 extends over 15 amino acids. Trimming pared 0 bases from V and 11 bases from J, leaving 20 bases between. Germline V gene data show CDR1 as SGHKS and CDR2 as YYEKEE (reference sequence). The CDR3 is CASSLDSLSKGEQYF. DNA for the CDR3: TGTGCCAGCAGCTTGGACAGCCTCTCTAAGGGTGAGCAGTACTTC.

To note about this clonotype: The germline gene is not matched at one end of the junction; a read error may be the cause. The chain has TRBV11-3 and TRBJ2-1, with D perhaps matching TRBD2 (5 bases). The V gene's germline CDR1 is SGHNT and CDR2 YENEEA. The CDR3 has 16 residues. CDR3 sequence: CASSLDLAGSCNEQFF. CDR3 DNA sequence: TGTGCCAGCAGCTTAGACCTTGCGGGCTCCTGCAATGAGCAGTTCTTC.

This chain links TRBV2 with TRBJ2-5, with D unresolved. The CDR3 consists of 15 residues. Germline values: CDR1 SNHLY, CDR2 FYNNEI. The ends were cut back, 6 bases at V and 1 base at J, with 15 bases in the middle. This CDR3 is CASRPKGLIQETQYF. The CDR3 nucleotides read TGTGCCAGCAGACCAAAAGGCTTGATCCAAGAGACCCAGTACTTC.

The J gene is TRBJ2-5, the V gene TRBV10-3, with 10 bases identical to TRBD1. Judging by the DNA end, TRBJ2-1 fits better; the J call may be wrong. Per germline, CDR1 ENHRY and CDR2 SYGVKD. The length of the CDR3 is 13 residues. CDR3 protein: CAITRTGGDEQFF. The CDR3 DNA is TGTGCCATCACCAGGACAGGGGGGGATGAGCAGTTCTTC.

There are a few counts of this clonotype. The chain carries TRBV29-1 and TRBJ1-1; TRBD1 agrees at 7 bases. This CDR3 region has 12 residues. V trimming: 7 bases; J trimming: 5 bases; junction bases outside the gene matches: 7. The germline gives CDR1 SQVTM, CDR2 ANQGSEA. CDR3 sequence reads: CSARGLRTEAFF. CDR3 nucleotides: TGCAGCGCGAGGGGGCTACGGACTGAAGCTTTCTTT.

CDR3 nucleotide sequence: TGCAGTGCTAGGTTACTAGCGGGGGGTGCTAGCACAGATACGCAGTATTTT. Translating gives CSARLLAGGASTDTQYF. The chain employs TRBV20-1 and TRBJ2-3; 12 bases line up with TRBD2. Germline loops: CDR1 DFQATT, CDR2 SNEGSKA (reference sequence). V was pared by 3 bases and J by 0 bases, with 7 bases of the junction left unmatched. The CDR3 length is 17 residues.

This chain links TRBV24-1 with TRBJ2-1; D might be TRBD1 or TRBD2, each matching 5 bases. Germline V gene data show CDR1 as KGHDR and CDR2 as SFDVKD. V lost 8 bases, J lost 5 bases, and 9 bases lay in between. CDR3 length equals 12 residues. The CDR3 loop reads CATTGDHNEQFF. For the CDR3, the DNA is TGTGCCACCACCGGGGACCACAATGAGCAGTTCTTC.

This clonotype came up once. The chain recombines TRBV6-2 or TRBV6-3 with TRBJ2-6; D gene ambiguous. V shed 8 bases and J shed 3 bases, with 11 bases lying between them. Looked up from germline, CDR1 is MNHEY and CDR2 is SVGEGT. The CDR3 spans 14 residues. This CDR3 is CASGQEIGANVLTF. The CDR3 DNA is TGTGCCAGCGGTCAGGAAATTGGGGCCAACGTCCTGACTTTC.

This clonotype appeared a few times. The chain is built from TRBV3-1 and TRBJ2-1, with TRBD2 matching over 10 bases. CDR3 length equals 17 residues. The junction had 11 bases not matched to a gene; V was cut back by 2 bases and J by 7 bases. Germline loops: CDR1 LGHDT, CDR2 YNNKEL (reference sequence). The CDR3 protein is CASSQLAPSGSWNEQFF. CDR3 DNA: TGTGCCAGCAGCCAATTAGCCCCTAGCGGGAGTTGGAATGAGCAGTTCTTC.

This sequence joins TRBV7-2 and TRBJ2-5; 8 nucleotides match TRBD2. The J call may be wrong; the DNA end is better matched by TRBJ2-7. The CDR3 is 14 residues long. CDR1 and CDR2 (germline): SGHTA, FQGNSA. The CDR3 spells CASSFSGTSDEQYF. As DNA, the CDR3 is TGTGCCAGCAGCTTTAGCGGGACTTCCGACGAGCAGTACTTC.

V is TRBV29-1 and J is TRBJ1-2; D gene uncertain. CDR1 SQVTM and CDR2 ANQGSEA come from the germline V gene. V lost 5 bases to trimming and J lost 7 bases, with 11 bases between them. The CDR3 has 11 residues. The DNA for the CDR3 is TGCAGCGTTACGGCCCGCTCTGGCTACACCTTC. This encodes CSVTARSGYTF.

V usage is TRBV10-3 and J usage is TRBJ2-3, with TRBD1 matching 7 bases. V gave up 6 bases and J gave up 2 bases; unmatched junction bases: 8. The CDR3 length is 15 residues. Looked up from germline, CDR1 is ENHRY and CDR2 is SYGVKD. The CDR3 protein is CAISGRQGNTDTQYF. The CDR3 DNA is TGTGCCATCAGCGGTCGACAGGGTAACACAGATACGCAGTATTTT.

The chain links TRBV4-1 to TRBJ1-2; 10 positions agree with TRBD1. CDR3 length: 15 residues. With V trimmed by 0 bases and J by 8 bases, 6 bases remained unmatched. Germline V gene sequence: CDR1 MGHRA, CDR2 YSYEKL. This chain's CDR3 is CASSQDPGTGDGYTF. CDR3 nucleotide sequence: TGCGCCAGCAGCCAAGATCCCGGGACAGGGGACGGCTACACCTTC.

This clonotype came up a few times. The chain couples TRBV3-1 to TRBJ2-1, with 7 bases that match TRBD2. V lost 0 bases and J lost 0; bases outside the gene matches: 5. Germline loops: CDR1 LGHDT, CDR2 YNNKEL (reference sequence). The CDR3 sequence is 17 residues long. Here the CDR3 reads CASSQETSANSYNEQFF. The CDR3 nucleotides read TGTGCCAGCAGCCAAGAAACTAGCGCAAACTCCTACAATGAGCAGTTCTTC.

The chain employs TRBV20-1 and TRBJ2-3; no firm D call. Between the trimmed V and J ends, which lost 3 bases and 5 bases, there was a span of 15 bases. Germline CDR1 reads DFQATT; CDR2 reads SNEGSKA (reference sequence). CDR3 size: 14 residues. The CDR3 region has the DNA TGCAGTGCTAGTCTGGGTGGTAGAATAGATACGCAGTATTTT. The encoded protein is CSASLGGRIDTQYF.

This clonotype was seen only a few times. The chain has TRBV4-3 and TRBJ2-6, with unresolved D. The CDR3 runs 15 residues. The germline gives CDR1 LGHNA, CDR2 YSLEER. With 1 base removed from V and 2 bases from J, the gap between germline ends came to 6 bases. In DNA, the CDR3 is TGCGCCAGCAGCCAAGGGGTAGCTGGGGCCAACGTCCTGACTTTC. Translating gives CASSQGVAGANVLTF.

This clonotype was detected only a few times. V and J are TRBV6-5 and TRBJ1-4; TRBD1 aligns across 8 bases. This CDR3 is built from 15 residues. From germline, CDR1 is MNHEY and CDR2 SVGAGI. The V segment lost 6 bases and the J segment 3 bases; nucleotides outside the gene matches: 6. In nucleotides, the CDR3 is TGTGCCAGCAGAGGGACAGGTGTACCTAATGAAAAACTGTTTTTT. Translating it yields CASRGTGVPNEKLFF.

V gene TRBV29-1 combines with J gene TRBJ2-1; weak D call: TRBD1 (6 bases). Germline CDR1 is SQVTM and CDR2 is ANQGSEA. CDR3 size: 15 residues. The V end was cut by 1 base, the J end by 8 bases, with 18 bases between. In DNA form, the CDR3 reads TGCAGCGTTGAAGGGGCCCCAGGGGCGGCAGATGAGCAGTTCTTC. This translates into CSVEGAPGAADEQFF.